The clone carrying this TCR beta chain was observed at least ten times. Its specificity is unknown. This library used around 400 ng RNA and molecular barcoded adaptors spanning alpha/delta and beta/gamma chains. TCRdb passed the reads through MiXCR, listing each CDR3 protein once. The data show around 48,000 distinct CDR3 sequences, with approximately 18% seen just once and approximately 15% held by the top ten. These data are taken from a study of read filtering for tumor transcriptome and immune sequencing. The study's findings and limits: This fraction held mixed bone marrow immune cells after CD138-negative sorting.

Sequencing input: a population of CD138-negative cells sorted from bone marrow. The clonotype comes from a donor at least 40 years old with multiple myeloma.

The CDR3: CASSPRGPWADGETQYF. The CDR3, as DNA: TGTGCCAGCAGCCCAAGGGGGCCGTGGGCCGACGGAGAGACCCAGTACTTC. The rearrangement links TRBV7-9 to TRBJ2-5; 7 nucleotides line up with TRBD1. Looked up from germline, CDR1 is SEHNR and CDR2 is FQNEAQ (reference sequence). With 5 bases clipped from V and 4 bases from J, the junction kept 16 bases outside the gene matches. The CDR3 runs to 17 residues. Combining the CDR3 with reference TRBV7-9 and TRBJ2-5 gives the whole variable domain DTGVSQNPRHKITKRGQNVTFRCDPISEHNRLYWYRQTLGQGPEFLTYFQNEAQLEKSRLLSDRFSAERPKGSFSTLEIQRTEQGDSAMYLCASSPRGPWADGETQYFGPGTRLLVL.